This T cell receptor (beta chain) was recorded in a study of PD-1 blockade in classical Hodgkin lymphoma. In every patient, relapse followed autologous stem cell transplantation, while exposure to brentuximab vedotin differed. Regarding the study as a whole: A reduction in baseline TCR diversity was reportedly seen in newly diagnosed patients relative to healthy donors. Why repertoires differed is undefined; disease activity or prior therapy possibly contributed. Complete responders had baseline diversity similar to newly diagnosed patients.

As concerns this clone: The antigen is undetermined.

CDR1 MNHEY and CDR2 SVGAGI come from the germline V gene. This CDR3 has 13 residues. The germline V and J ends were trimmed by 6 bases and 4 bases, with 12 bases remaining between them. The repertoire was sequenced with immunoSEQ multiplex PCR; TCRdb's copy has only in-frame clones and lacks some. In the table there are around 13,000 clones, around 78% of which are singletons. The input for sequencing was peripheral blood mononuclear cells (PBMCs), taken before the second cycle of nivolumab. This sequence originates from a human donor with classical Hodgkin lymphoma. The chain couples TRBV6-5 to TRBJ1-2; no firm D call. In nucleotides, the CDR3 is TGTGCCAGCAGACATGGACGGGTCTATGGCTACACCTTC. The encoded protein is CASRHGRVYGYTF.